These 15 T cell receptor beta chains share one sample of origin, sequenced in a study of post-analysis software for immune sequencing data (dated by TCRdb to between 2015 and 2016). The library was obtained by PCR. TCRdb records Illumina HiSeq 2500 as the sequencer. To reduce PCR and sequencing biases, unique molecular identifiers were incorporated into the TCR beta cDNA libraries. In TCRdb, the public reads were trimmed at Q25 with fastp and aligned with MiXCR, with productive beta chains retained. Rows are combined by CDR3 protein, so each entry shows the most common genes and DNA. The sample table holds some 890,000 distinct CDR3 sequences, of which approximately 53% were seen once. The ten largest clonotypes hold about 4.8% of the sample. What these receptors recognize is not known. The full study reports these points: Patients showed significantly higher frequencies than controls for a handful of TRBV segments, among them TRBV5-6, TRBV5-1 and TRBV20-1.

Sequenced input: blood. The receptors here all came from a girl aged 5-17 years with multiple sclerosis.

CDR3 nucleotide sequence: TGTGCCAGCAGCTTAGTCGAGGGCGCGGTCAAAAACATTCAGTACTTC. This translates into CASSLVEGAVKNIQYF. This chain links TRBV11-2 with TRBJ2-4; tentatively, D is TRBD2 (5 bases). In germline, CDR1 is SGHAT, CDR2 FQNNGV. V was shortened by 1 base and J by 3 bases, with 13 bases between the two germline ends. CDR3 length equals 16 residues.

The V call is TRBV20-1, the J call TRBJ2-7, with D unclear. Germline V CDR1 and CDR2: DFQATT, SNEGSKA (reference sequence). The CDR3 consists of 12 residues. V was trimmed by 1 base and J by 6 bases, leaving 10 bases between them. In DNA form, the CDR3 reads TGCAGTGCTAGAGGAGCCGCAACCGAGCAGTACTTC. This sequence encodes CSARGAATEQYF.

The chain employs TRBV20-1 and TRBJ2-1; maybe TRBD1 (7 bases). V was trimmed by 3 bases and J by 9 bases, leaving 12 bases between them. Germline CDR1 reads DFQATT; CDR2 reads SNEGSKA (reference sequence). CDR3 length: 12 amino acids. CDR3 region: CSASRGDGEQFF. CDR3 nucleotides: TGCAGTGCTAGCAGGGGGGACGGTGAGCAGTTCTTC.

V gene TRBV5-1 combines with J gene TRBJ1-1; perhaps TRBD1 as D (6 bases). Germline V gives CDR1 SGHRS, CDR2 YFSETQ. This CDR3 has 16 residues. Deletions cut 0 bases from V and 3 bases from J, with 15 bases between. The CDR3 coding sequence is TGCGCCAGCAGCTTGGGTTCTGGCAGGGGAGACACTGAAGCTTTCTTT. It yields the protein CASSLGSGRGDTEAFF.

The chain joins TRBV29-1 to TRBJ2-5, with a tentative D call TRBD2 (6 bases). Trimming stripped 6 bases from V and 2 bases from J, with 25 bases between. Germline-derived CDR1 and CDR2 are SQVTM and ANQGSEA. This CDR3 region has 17 residues. The CDR3 DNA is TGCAGCGTCGACGCGGTCATGGGACTGAACATTCAAGAGACCCAGTACTTC. Protein: CSVDAVMGLNIQETQYF.

V and J are TRBV12-3 or TRBV12-4 and TRBJ2-5; D remains ambiguous. V was cut by 6 bases and J by 13 bases, with 21 bases left in between. The CDR3 covers 13 residues. CDR3 sequence: CASRDTGGSRAYF. In nucleotides, the CDR3 is TGTGCCAGCAGGGATACGGGTGGCAGCCGGGCGTACTTC.

The rearrangement joins TRBV20-1 to TRBJ2-5; 8 bases are shared with TRBD1. The CDR3 length is 16 residues. The germline CDR1 and CDR2 sequences are DFQATT and SNEGSKA (reference sequence). V trimming: 6 bases; J trimming: 11 bases; junction bases outside the gene matches: 23. The CDR3 loop reads CSASAFPGGAGNEQYF. CDR3 sequence (DNA): TGCAGTGCCTCAGCCTTTCCAGGGGGCGCGGGGAATGAGCAGTACTTC.

V and J are TRBV20-1 and TRBJ2-2; D is undetermined. Trimming cost V 0 bases and J 1 base, with 18 bases left between them. Germline V CDR1 and CDR2: DFQATT, SNEGSKA (reference sequence). The CDR3 is 18 residues long. The CDR3 is CSARDRSIPTLNTGELFF. DNA of the CDR3: TGCAGTGCTAGAGATAGGAGTATCCCGACGCTGAACACCGGGGAGCTGTTTTTT.

In its sample, this clonotype was seen a few times. The chain joins TRBV19 to TRBJ2-3; 13 bases map to TRBD2. The CDR3 totals 16 residues. Germline CDR1 and CDR2: LNHDA and SQIVND (reference sequence). With V trimmed by 5 bases and J by 4 bases, 6 bases remained unmatched. CDR3 nucleotides: TGTGCCAGTAGTCAACAACTAGCGGGAGGGCCAGATACGCAGTATTTT. The encoded protein is CASSQQLAGGPDTQYF.

The CDR3 sequence: CATSRDLGFGQPQHF. CDR3 DNA sequence: TGTGCCACCAGCAGAGATTTGGGGTTTGGTCAGCCCCAGCATTTT. The rearrangement links TRBV15 to TRBJ1-5, with unresolved D. The CDR3 extends over 15 amino acids. V was cut by 0 bases and J by 6 bases, with 12 bases left in between. In germline, CDR1 is LNHNV, CDR2 YYDKDF (reference sequence).

V gene TRBV20-1 combines with J gene TRBJ2-1; D is unclear. V lost 3 bases and J 5 bases, leaving 11 bases between the germline ends. Germline CDR1 DFQATT, CDR2 SNEGSKA (reference sequence). This CDR3 contains 13 residues. The CDR3 here is CSASNLMDNEQFF. DNA for the CDR3: TGCAGTGCTAGTAACCTTATGGACAATGAGCAGTTCTTC.

This sequence joins TRBV5-1 and TRBJ2-5; the match to TRBD2 covers 11 bases. The J call is uncertain, as TRBJ2-7 better fits the DNA end. The CDR3 covers 16 residues. Germline CDR1 reads SGHRS; CDR2 reads YFSETQ. This chain's CDR3 is CASSSRLAGIQDEQYF. CDR3 DNA sequence: TGCGCCAGCAGCTCCCGACTAGCGGGGATCCAAGACGAGCAGTACTTC.

The rearrangement joins TRBV20-1 to TRBJ2-5; no firm D call. The CDR3 extends over 11 amino acids. V was pared by 1 base and J by 2 bases, with 2 bases between. Germline CDR1 reads DFQATT; CDR2 reads SNEGSKA (reference sequence). The CDR3 here is CSARVQETQYF. CDR3 DNA: TGCAGTGCTAGAGTTCAAGAGACCCAGTACTTC.

This clonotype was detected many times. The chain is built from TRBV18 and TRBJ2-3; D gene ambiguous. CDR3 length equals 12 residues. V lost 8 bases to trimming and J lost 2 bases, with 8 bases between them. Germline CDR1 and CDR2: KGHSH and LQKENI. Here the CDR3 reads CASSPPTDTQYF. CDR3 sequence (DNA): TGTGCCAGCAGCCCGCCCACAGATACGCAGTATTTT.

The V and J genes are TRBV20-1 and TRBJ2-4; 7 bases map to TRBD2. The DNA end lines up better with TRBJ2-7; the J call may be wrong. Germline V gene data show CDR1 as DFQATT and CDR2 as SNEGSKA (reference sequence). The CDR3 consists of 13 residues. The CDR3 spells CSARQWEGYEQYF. In DNA, the CDR3 is TGCAGTGCAAGACAGTGGGAGGGTTACGAGCAGTACTTC.